This T cell receptor (beta chain) was recovered during a study of cytomegalovirus exposure and HLA in healthy donors (dated by TCRdb to the late 2010s). Regarding the research as a whole: In an earlier analysis of 450 to 750 of the donors, about 260 Gb of sequence data and 100 million or so unique TCR beta sequences from approximately 180 million T cells were reported. The number of donors typed differed by locus, with 629-630 for A, B, C, DRB1 and DQB1, roughly 520 for DQA1, over 600 for DPA1, and over 400 for DPB1. Using immunosequencing, the study profiled T cell repertoires from about 650 subjects and related those repertoires to cytomegalovirus serostatus. Donor age, sex, ethnicity and CMV serostatus were collected together with the repertoire data. Among about 390 genotyped donors of the cohort, an average of approximately 240,000 unique TCR beta nucleotide sequences were sequenced per donor, roughly 20% of them non-productive. All discovery cohort repertoires had been generated using a single sequencing platform. An earlier analysis of some 500 of the donors used high-throughput TCR beta sequencing to judge whether each TCR beta V gene segment behaved as functional or pseudogenic. In a later genetic analysis, genome-wide SNP genotypes for about 65% of the roughly 700 donors were used, and that subset was treated as a discovery cohort. Four to six DR-DQ haplotypes were handled as single units for association and clustering, since linkage in the cohort was strong. Rather than drawing on any new phenotypic data, the later analysis identified candidate immune exposures from TCR beta sequences and the way those sequences occurred across donors. HLA typing included class I and class II loci at four-digit resolution. An early release covering roughly 600 HLA-typed donors comprised around 300 gigabases of sequencing data and tens of millions of unique TCR sequences. In a later analysis, previously published TCR beta repertoires from about 640 donors were re-analyzed and high-resolution HLA genotyping was added so that TCR occurrence patterns could be studied. The study was designed to test whether signatures of past pathogen exposure could be identified by cataloging public T cell receptors. Of the roughly 400 genotyped donors, 75% to 85% were placed in the genetic ancestry cluster associated with self-reported Caucasian donors. In addition to the first cohort of roughly 670 subjects, a separate validation cohort of 100 to 150 different subjects was used. High-throughput TCR immunosequencing, statistical association of individual TCRs with disease status, and machine learning were combined to predict cytomegalovirus infection status.

The cohort was made up of about 670 healthy bone marrow donors. At the time of sampling, all cohort members were nominally healthy, though unrecorded immune exposures were likely present. The donor was CMV seronegative and was included in the group of several hundred seronegative cohort members. Every donor gave a peripheral blood sample, and the peripheral blood mononuclear cells from that sample were used for TCR beta sequencing. The Qiagen DNeasy Blood Extraction Kit was used to extract genomic DNA from the blood cell samples. The CDR3 runs 14 residues from the cysteine to the phenylalanine. Just CDR3 DNA is preserved here, 42 bases in frame from base 1. The germline V end is reduced by 6 bases and the J end by 4 bases; junction bases left unmatched: 7. CDR1 and CDR2 (MNHEY, SMNVEV) derive from the germline V gene (reference sequence). The research as a whole found: Presence/absence analyses assumed roughly uniform sequencing depth across donors, an assumption that may not hold. A later genetic analysis associated a missense DCLRE1C variant with V-gene and J-gene trimming of TCR beta chains, and an independent cohort replicated the association. Because the 87-base-pair reads could not distinguish some IMGT-functional V segments, including TRBV6-2 and TRBV6-3, those segments were excluded. When HLA alleles, especially DR and DQ, strongly co-occurred, TCR associations were difficult to assign to individual alleles. In a later analysis, 16,951 TCR beta sequences were associated with specific HLA alleles at a false discovery rate of 0.05. A cluster of highly shared sequence variants was judged likely to be a technical artifact of the sequencing pipeline. Most TCR sequences were seen in very few donors, while some public TCRs were found in many individuals. The only immune exposure information available for the cohort was CMV serostatus. The authors suggested that the approach could potentially be extended to other disease states and immunological phenotypes. A later analysis reported that several top co-occurrence clusters appeared linked to parvovirus B19, influenza, CMV and Epstein-Barr virus. Because some donors lacked HLA typing at each locus, the association tests relied only on the typed subset. A later analysis found that TCR association rates varied across HLA loci, with DRB1 alleles showing the most associated TCRs and HLA-C alleles the fewest. The classifier was reported to diagnose cytomegalovirus status with high specificity and sensitivity in both the original cohort and the validation cohort. A later analysis found that most CMV-associated TCR beta chains appeared HLA-restricted, with HLA associations seemingly driven largely by CMV exposure. A later analysis found that HLA-associated TCR beta chains were more clonally expanded and had lower generation probabilities than equally common non-associated chains. Linkage disequilibrium might explain the correlated functional status among segregating V segments, but an unknown experimental factor could not be ruled out. The study listed over 150 TCR beta chains as associated with cytomegalovirus. A few of the identified cytomegalovirus-associated TCR beta chains were confirmed in vitro to be specific for cytomegalovirus antigens. Compared with the roughly 700-donor mean, donors in an Asian-associated ancestry cluster had fewer N-insertions in productive TCRs, according to a later genetic analysis. The cohort was sequenced for TCR beta chains only, and without alpha or paired-chain data the features that could be detected were limited. In an earlier analysis of 500 to 650 of the donors, most TCR beta V segments appeared in productive rearrangements about 90% or about 30% of the time, broadly matching IMGT annotations. Because counts were too low, 15 to 20 rarely observed V segments, including chromosome 9 orphons, were excluded from the earlier analysis of 587 of the donors. A further reported finding was that TCR beta sequences accurately predicted the HLA-A and HLA-B alleles for most subjects in the first cohort.

A word on this clone: This clone's antigen is unknown. One base away there is no much larger clone; base qualities are not given.

Libraries were constructed by the immunoSEQ multiplex PCR assay. For the multiplex PCR, a mixture combining 60 forward primers for TCR Vbeta segments and 13 reverse primers for TCR Jbeta segments was used. The CDR3 region of rearranged TCR beta genes was amplified from genomic DNA with a multiplex PCR assay. Amplified TCR beta libraries were sequenced as 87-base-pair reads on the Illumina HiSeq System. In the paper's pipeline: Across the 640 or so repertoires, a later analysis counted 80 million or so unique TCR beta chains, approximately 12 million of which were shared by at least two donors. To remove PCR and sequencing errors, raw reads were error-corrected and collapsed into unique sequences using a nearest-neighbor algorithm that merged closely related sequences. CDR3 sequences were aligned to IMGT reference sequences to assign V, D and J gene segments. For a sequence to be retained, a match of at least six nucleotides was required to both a V gene segment and a J gene segment. A rearrangement counted as productive if the CDR3 had no stop codons and remained in frame with V and J, and every other rearrangement counted as non-productive. CDR3 was defined according to IMGT convention as the region running from the second conserved V-encoded cysteine to the conserved J-encoded phenylalanine. In an earlier analysis of 587 of the donors, sequences lacking an unambiguous match to a single V gene segment were excluded. In an earlier analysis of a few hundred of the donors, a V segment was called functional when productive rearrangements were above 56.7%, and segregating when the standard deviation between donors exceeded 5%. A statistical classification framework was built to diagnose cytomegalovirus status from the catalog of TCR beta chain sequences. In a later analysis, V and J genes were assigned by comparing TCR nucleotide sequences against IMGT/GENE-DB human TR gene sequences. Using the TCRdist pipeline, a later analysis assigned CDR3 sequences along with most-parsimonious VDJ recombination scenarios. In a later analysis, each TCR beta chain was defined by its CDR3 amino acid sequence together with its V-gene family, and reads without a unique V-gene family were excluded. To address suspected cross-contamination and a sequencing artifact, a later analysis removed a few hundred highly shared, low-generation-probability nucleotide sequences. A later analysis calculated a clonal expansion index for each public chain from normalized within-repertoire ranks of inferred template counts. In a later analysis, generation probabilities were computed using a VDJ recombination model fitted to out-of-frame rearrangements, and the results were checked against IGoR. In a later analysis, hypergeometric tests were used to score TCR-TCR, TCR-HLA and TCR-CMV co-occurrence, with a repertoire-size bias correction applied to TCR pairs. A later analysis estimated false discovery rates by permuting HLA or CMV assignments 20 times. In a later analysis, co-occurring TCRs were grouped using DBSCAN, and TCRdist sequence similarity was added for clustering within HLA-allele-positive subsets. For co-occurrence clustering, repertoires with fewer than 30,000 or more than 120,000 public chains were excluded, along with four or five repertoires with anomalous nucleotide sharing. This immuneACCESS table, as held by TCRdb, lists in-frame sequences with V and J called but not all clones. Of the missing ones, under half trace to an unresolved V gene in checked studies; the others have no known cause. The DNA gave D and trimming, while V, J and clone size come from that table. Counted in this sample were around 130,000 clones; 70% to 85% of them appeared once. 1.7% of the sample lies in the top ten.

The sequence links TRBV27 to TRBJ2-7, and 9 junction bases match TRBD1. The TCR was taken from a boy aged 5-17 years in good health and CMV-seronegative. The material sequenced was PBMCs. CDR3 protein: CASSTGGFVYEQYF. In nucleotide form, the sequence is TGTGCCAGCAGCACAGGGGGCTTCGTGTACGAGCAGTACTTC.